This TCR beta chain was recorded in a study of cytomegalovirus exposure and HLA in healthy donors. Study-wide results and caveats: About 87% or about 30% of the time was how often most TCR beta V segments were productive, according to an earlier analysis.

On this clone itself: Its antigen is still unknown.

The primer mix had 60 Vbeta and 13 Jbeta primers. The method was immunoSEQ multiplex PCR; TCRdb's version includes in-frame clones alone and lacks a portion of them. The repertoire holds 200,000 to 250,000 clones, with 76% as singletons. Source material: PBMCs. This TCR came from a young man in good health and CMV-seronegative.

The DNA for the CDR3 is TGTGCCAGCAGCCGGAACTACGCGGGGACCTACGAGCAGTACTTC. This encodes CASSRNYAGTYEQYF. The V and J genes are TRBV27 and TRBJ2-7; perhaps TRBD2 as D (6 bases). Germline V gene sequence: CDR1 MNHEY, CDR2 SMNVEV (reference sequence). CDR3 length: 15 residues. Trimming pared 6 bases from V and 2 bases from J, leaving 17 bases between.